This T cell receptor (beta chain) was obtained from a study of Ad26.COV2.S vaccination and SARS-CoV-2 variants. Study overall: Administration of Ad26.COV2.S was intramuscular, either once or twice 56 days apart.

Regarding treatment: roughly 18 received Ad26.COV2.S at low or high dose, single or two shots; several received placebo; per-sample allocation not given. Day 63 after the first vaccine or placebo injection was the time point for sampling. The CDR3 has 15 amino acids. Germline loops: CDR1 MNHEY, CDR2 SVGAGI. V lost 0 bases, J lost 6 bases, and 15 bases lay in between. Using immunoSEQ multiplex PCR, the repertoire was profiled, and TCRdb retains in-frame clones only, with some absent. The sample holds around 400,000 clones; roughly four fifths are singletons and the top ten take 7% to 9.5%. The chain uses TRBV6-5 and TRBJ2-7; possibly TRBD1 for D (6 bases). The sample consisted of peripheral blood, taken in a trial of Ad26.COV2.S vaccine versus placebo. The TCR comes from a person between 18 and 59 years old who received the Ad26.COV2.S COVID-19 vaccine or a placebo. DNA for the CDR3: TGTGCCAGCAGTTACTCGATACCTCTCAGGGGCGAGCAGTACTTC. Protein product: CASSYSIPLRGEQYF.